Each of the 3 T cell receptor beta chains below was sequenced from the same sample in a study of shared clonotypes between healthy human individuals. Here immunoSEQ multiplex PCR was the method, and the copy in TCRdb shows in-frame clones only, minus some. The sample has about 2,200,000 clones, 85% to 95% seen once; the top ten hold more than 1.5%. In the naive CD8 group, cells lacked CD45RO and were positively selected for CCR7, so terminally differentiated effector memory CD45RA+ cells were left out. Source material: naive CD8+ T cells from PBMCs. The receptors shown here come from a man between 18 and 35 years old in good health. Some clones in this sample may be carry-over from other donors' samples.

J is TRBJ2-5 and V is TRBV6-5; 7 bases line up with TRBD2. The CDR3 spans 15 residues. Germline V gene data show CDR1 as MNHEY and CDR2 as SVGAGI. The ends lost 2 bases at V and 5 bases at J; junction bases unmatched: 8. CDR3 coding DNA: TGTGCCAGCAGTTACCGCGGAGGTAGCGGGGAGACCCAGTACTTC. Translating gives CASSYRGGSGETQYF.

The CDR3 sequence: CASSLRISLYEQYF. The CDR3 coding sequence is TGTGCCAGCAGCTTAAGGATTAGCCTCTACGAGCAGTACTTC. This chain connects TRBV13 to TRBJ2-7; no firm D call. Germline V gene sequence: CDR1 PRHDT, CDR2 FYEKMQ (reference sequence). The CDR3 has 14 residues. V was pared by 2 bases and J by 3 bases, with 11 bases between. Complete variable domain (other parts from reference TRBV13 and TRBJ2-7): AAGVIQSPRHLIKEKRETATLKCYPIPRHDTVYWYQQGPGQDPQFLISFYEKMQSDKGSIPDRFSAQQFSDYHSELNMSSLELGDSALYFCASSLRISLYEQYFGPGTRLTVT.

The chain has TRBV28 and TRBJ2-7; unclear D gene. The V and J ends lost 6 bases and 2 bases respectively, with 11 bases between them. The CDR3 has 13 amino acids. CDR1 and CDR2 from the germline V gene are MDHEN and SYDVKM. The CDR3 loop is CASSPRLAYEQYF. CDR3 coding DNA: TGTGCCAGCAGCCCACGTCTTGCCTACGAGCAGTACTTC.